This TCR beta chain derives from a study of T cells in localized non-small cell lung cancer. As regards this clone: The antigen is unknown.

Study findings and constraints: Heterogeneity remains possible because sequencing was limited to only one tumor region. Out of the top 100 tumor clones, a median about 58 were seen in adjacent lung.

Sequencing was performed with immunoSEQ multiplex PCR; in TCRdb, only in-frame clones are kept and a portion is missing. Of 64,000 or so clones in the sample, roughly 90% are singletons; the top ten hold over 1.5%. V lost 5 bases, J lost 4 bases, and 8 bases lay in between. Germline values: CDR1 MDHEN, CDR2 SYDVKM. The CDR3 has 12 amino acids. Sequences were derived from peripheral blood, sampled before any cancer treatment. This TCR derives from a woman aged 40-69 years with stage I lung adenocarcinoma. The chain joins TRBV28 to TRBJ1-2, with D hard to call. In DNA, the CDR3 is TGTGCCAGCAGTAACAACCGCTATGGCTACACCTTC. Protein product: CASSNNRYGYTF.